These 27 T cell receptor beta chains originate from one sample sequenced in a study of blood T cell dynamics during melanoma immunotherapy. Generated by immunoSEQ multiplex PCR, the TCRdb table keeps only in-frame clones and is missing some. The table shows 9,500 or so clones, with approximately 90% occurring only once. The sample's time point: pre-treatment baseline. Sequences were derived from blood, sampled from a patient treated with checkpoint blockade. The receptors derive from a human donor with melanoma.

The CDR3 sequence: CASSHSDGYTF. CDR3 nucleotide sequence: TGTGCCAGCAGCCATTCCGATGGCTACACCTTC. V is TRBV5-5 and J is TRBJ1-2; D remains unclear. Germline V gives CDR1 SGHKS, CDR2 YYEKEE (reference sequence). Trimming cost V 4 bases and J 6 bases, with 7 bases left between them. This CDR3 has 11 amino acids.

The V gene is TRBV5-5, the J gene TRBJ2-4; 8 bases are a match to TRBD1. Trimming removed 3 bases from V and 5 bases from J; junction bases left unmatched: 7. Germline V lookup: CDR1 SGHKS, CDR2 YYEKEE (reference sequence). This CDR3 is built from 15 residues. CDR3 in amino acids: CASSWEDRAQNIQYF. The CDR3 coding sequence is TGTGCCAGCAGCTGGGAGGACAGGGCCCAAAACATTCAGTACTTC.

In this sample, this clone turned up once. V gene TRBV28 combines with J gene TRBJ1-2, with D possibly being TRBD1 (5 bases). Germline lookup yields CDR1 MDHEN and CDR2 SYDVKM. There are 14 residues in the CDR3. Trimming removed 10 bases at V and 2 bases at J, with 17 bases between. CDR3 amino acids: CATPRGGGNYGYTF. The CDR3, as DNA: TGTGCCACCCCCCGGGGGGGAGGGAACTATGGCTACACCTTC.

This sequence joins TRBV27 and TRBJ2-1; 7 bases match TRBD2. The CDR3 is 15 residues long. Germline CDR1 reads MNHEY; CDR2 reads SMNVEV (reference sequence). V shed 3 bases and J 4 bases; nucleotides not matched to a gene: 6. The CDR3 here is CASSFTSVLYNEQFF. In nucleotides, the CDR3 is TGTGCCAGCAGTTTCACTAGCGTCCTTTACAATGAGCAGTTCTTC.

The chain has TRBV6-5 and TRBJ2-7, with D maybe TRBD1 (6 bases). The CDR3 consists of 14 residues. The germline gives CDR1 MNHEY, CDR2 SVGAGI. V lost 8 bases, J lost 2 bases, and 16 bases lay in between. The CDR3 DNA sequence: TGTGCCAGCCGCCGGACAGAAACTGCCTACGAGCAGTACTTC. Amino acid sequence: CASRRTETAYEQYF.

The chain combines TRBV4-3 with TRBJ2-3, with 7 nucleotides matching TRBD2. After removal of 0 bases from V and 6 bases from J, the junction contained 12 bases not matched to a gene. The CDR3 runs 17 residues. Looked up from germline, CDR1 is LGHNA and CDR2 is YSLEER. In nucleotides, the CDR3 is TGCGCCAGCAGCCAAGATGGGGTCGGGGGGTGGAGCGATACGCAGTATTTT. Protein product: CASSQDGVGGWSDTQYF.

The V and J genes are TRBV4-2 and TRBJ2-1, with TRBD1 identical over 11 bases. In germline, CDR1 is LGHNA, CDR2 YNFKEQ. Trimming at V came to 0 bases and at J to 7 bases, leaving 2 bases not matched to a gene. The length of the CDR3 is 15 residues. The CDR3 sequence: CASSQDRDRGNEQFF. CDR3 DNA sequence: TGTGCCAGCAGCCAAGATCGGGACAGGGGGAATGAGCAGTTCTTC.

V usage is TRBV27 and J usage is TRBJ2-7; D is unresolved. The CDR3 runs to 14 residues. The V gene lost 4 bases and the J gene lost 0 bases, with 10 bases spanning the gap. In germline, CDR1 is MNHEY, CDR2 SMNVEV (reference sequence). CDR3 nucleotides: TGTGCCAGCAGTTCAAGGAGTATCTCCTACGAGCAGTACTTC. It translates to CASSSRSISYEQYF.

The chain combines TRBV18 with TRBJ2-7; 9 bases map to TRBD2. V lost 4 bases and J lost 1; bases outside the gene matches: 5. This CDR3 is built from 15 residues. Germline loops: CDR1 KGHSH, CDR2 LQKENI. The CDR3 DNA reads TGTGCCAGCTCACGCCCTAGCGGGAAATCCTACGAGCAGTACTTC. It translates to CASSRPSGKSYEQYF.

V is TRBV28 and J is TRBJ2-7; no clear D. Trimming pared 2 bases from V and 3 bases from J, leaving 11 bases between. The germline V gene has CDR1 MDHEN and CDR2 SYDVKM. The CDR3 loop spans 14 amino acids. The CDR3 sequence is CASSLPRTGYEQYF. CDR3 coding DNA: TGTGCCAGCAGTTTACCCCGTACGGGCTACGAGCAGTACTTC.

The J gene is TRBJ2-1, the V gene TRBV18, with a weak D call TRBD2 (5 bases). The CDR3 totals 14 residues. Germline V gives CDR1 KGHSH, CDR2 LQKENI. Trimming stripped 0 bases from V and 8 bases from J, with 11 bases between. The CDR3 DNA reads TGTGCCAGCTCACCACCCCCCCTAGCCGATGAGCAGTTCTTC. This translates into CASSPPPLADEQFF.

V and J are TRBV29-1 and TRBJ1-3; 7 bases map to TRBD1. Germline CDR1 and CDR2: SQVTM and ANQGSEA. The CDR3 covers 12 residues. V was pared by 6 bases and J by 4 bases, with 3 bases of the junction left unmatched. The CDR3 sequence is CSVTGPGNTIYF. CDR3 sequence (DNA): TGCAGCGTGACAGGGCCCGGAAACACCATATATTTT.

This chain joins TRBV27 and TRBJ2-4, with D perhaps TRBD1 (6 bases). Trimming cost V 6 bases and J 2 bases, with 14 bases left between them. Per germline, CDR1 MNHEY and CDR2 SMNVEV (reference sequence). There are 15 residues in the CDR3. The CDR3 DNA is TGTGCCAGCAGATCACAGGGTCGGACCAAAAACATTCAGTACTTC. This encodes CASRSQGRTKNIQYF.

The rearrangement joins TRBV7-9 to TRBJ1-2; 9 bases agree with TRBD1. This CDR3 contains 16 residues. The germline CDR1 and CDR2 sequences are SEHNR and FQNEAQ (reference sequence). J was trimmed by 6 bases and V by 5 bases; bases with no gene match: 13. The CDR3 bases are TGTGCCAGCAGCCTTGGCGGGACAGGGTCAGTAGATGGCTACACCTTC. Amino acid sequence: CASSLGGTGSVDGYTF. The full variable domain, its missing parts supplied by reference TRBV7-9 and TRBJ1-2, is DTGVSQNPRHKITKRGQNVTFRCDPISEHNRLYWYRQTLGQGPEFLTYFQNEAQLEKSRLLSDRFSAERPKGSFSTLEIQRTEQGDSAMYLCASSLGGTGSVDGYTFGSGTRLTVV.

The chain recombines TRBV28 with TRBJ1-1; a weak D match, TRBD1 (5 bases). Per the germline V gene, CDR1 is MDHEN and CDR2 is SYDVKM. The CDR3 totals 13 residues. V was cut by 7 bases and J by 6 bases, with 15 bases left in between. The CDR3 sequence: CASKQEVGAEAFF. The CDR3 DNA reads TGTGCCAGCAAACAGGAGGTTGGGGCTGAAGCTTTCTTT.

The gene calls are TRBV18 and TRBJ2-5, with D possibly matching TRBD1 (6 bases). This CDR3 region has 15 residues. Trimming cost V 4 bases and J 5 bases, with 17 bases left between them. The germline CDR1 and CDR2 sequences are KGHSH and LQKENI. The CDR3 DNA follows: TGTGCCAGCTCACTACGTACAGGGTTCATTGAGACCCAGTACTTC. Translation: CASSLRTGFIETQYF.

The CDR3 DNA follows: TGCGCCAGCAGCCCTTACTACGAGCAGTACTTC. Translated: CASSPYYEQYF. This sequence joins TRBV4-1 and TRBJ2-7; D is unclear. V was clipped by 4 bases and J by 3 bases, with 4 bases between them. This CDR3 is 11 amino acids long. Germline V gene data show CDR1 as MGHRA and CDR2 as YSYEKL.

The chain is built from TRBV7-8 and TRBJ2-1; TRBD2 matches at 7 bases. The CDR3 is made up of 15 amino acids. Germline V gene data show CDR1 as SGHVS and CDR2 as FQNEAQ. With V trimmed by 5 bases and J by 4 bases, 8 bases remained unmatched. CDR3 DNA sequence: TGTGCCAGCAGCCTCATCGGGACTATTTACAATGAGCAGTTCTTC. It yields the protein CASSLIGTIYNEQFF. Variable domain in full (rest from reference TRBV7-8 and TRBJ2-1): GAGVSQSPRYKVAKRGQDVALRCDPISGHVSLFWYQQALGQGPEFLTYFQNEAQLDKSGLPSDRFFAERPEGSVSTLKIQRTQQEDSAVYLCASSLIGTIYNEQFFGPGTRLTVL.

This chain joins TRBV29-1 and TRBJ2-7, with 11 bases fitting TRBD1. CDR3 length: 15 amino acids. J gave up 2 bases and V 6 bases, and 9 bases lay outside the gene matches. CDR1 and CDR2 from the germline V gene are SQVTM and ANQGSEA. The CDR3 nucleotides are TGCAGCGTGGAAAAGGGGACAGGGGGGACCTACGAGCAGTACTTC. Amino acids: CSVEKGTGGTYEQYF.

This chain joins TRBV28 and TRBJ1-4; a weak D match, TRBD1 (6 bases). From germline, CDR1 is MDHEN and CDR2 SYDVKM. The CDR3 length is 18 residues. V was pared by 6 bases and J by 7 bases, with 27 bases between. The CDR3, as DNA: TGTGCCAGCAGCCCGACCCTGGGGGCGACGAGACATCCTGAAAAACTGTTTTTT. Its translation is CASSPTLGATRHPEKLFF.

The chain is built from TRBV18 and TRBJ2-7; a possible D gene is TRBD2 (5 bases). The germline gives CDR1 KGHSH, CDR2 LQKENI. The V gene lost 5 bases and the J gene lost 7 bases, with 15 bases spanning the gap. The CDR3 loop spans 13 amino acids. DNA for the CDR3: TGTGCCAGCTCAGAGGACTGGGGAAGGGAGCAGTACTTC. Amino acid sequence: CASSEDWGREQYF.

The chain carries TRBV9 and TRBJ2-1; the match to TRBD2 covers 13 bases. Trimming cost V 0 bases and J 8 bases; bases outside gene matches: 11. CDR1 and CDR2 (germline): SGDLS, YYNGEE. This CDR3 has 18 amino acids. CDR3 sequence: CASSVGGSGLAGVHEQFF. The CDR3 bases are TGTGCCAGCAGCGTAGGAGGATCCGGACTAGCGGGAGTGCATGAGCAGTTCTTC.

V gene TRBV7-6 combines with J gene TRBJ2-1; weak D call: TRBD2 (6 bases). The CDR3 consists of 15 residues. Germline CDR1 SGHVS, CDR2 FNYEAQ. Trimming took off 0 bases at V and 7 bases at J, with 13 bases between the two ends. CDR3 sequence (DNA): TGTGCCAGCAGCTTAGCGGCGGGATCTGTTAATGAGCAGTTCTTC. Its translation: CASSLAAGSVNEQFF.

The V gene is TRBV5-1, the J gene TRBJ2-2; D not certain. The CDR3 has 14 amino acids. The ends were cut back, 1 base at V and 0 bases at J, with 4 bases in the middle. Germline CDR1 SGHRS, CDR2 YFSETQ. The CDR3 nucleotides are TGCGCCAGCAGCTTGCATCCGAACACCGGGGAGCTGTTTTTT. Protein product: CASSLHPNTGELFF. The whole variable domain, remainder taken from reference TRBV5-1 and TRBJ2-2, is KAGVTQTPRYLIKTRGQQVTLSCSPISGHRSVSWYQQTPGQGLQFLFEYFSETQRNKGNFPGRFSGRQFSNSRSEMNVSTLELGDSALYLCASSLHPNTGELFFGEGSRLTVL.

The chain combines TRBV27 with TRBJ2-3; D gene unclear. CDR3 length equals 14 residues. Germline assignment: CDR1 MNHEY and CDR2 SMNVEV (reference sequence). V lost 4 bases and J lost 0, with 8 bases in between. The CDR3 protein is CASSSFVSTDTQYF. The CDR3 nucleotides read TGTGCCAGCAGTTCGTTTGTCAGCACAGATACGCAGTATTTT.

This clone was counted a single time. V is TRBV19 and J is TRBJ2-7; 10 nucleotides agree with TRBD1. V gave up 8 bases and J gave up 6 bases; unmatched junction bases: 13. The CDR3 totals 15 residues. Germline V gene lookup returns CDR1 LNHDA and CDR2 SQIVND (reference sequence). The CDR3: CASSSTGQGSLEQYF. CDR3 nucleotides: TGTGCCAGTTCGTCAACGGGACAGGGGAGCCTCGAGCAGTACTTC.

The rearrangement joins TRBV28 to TRBJ1-6; D gene ambiguous. This CDR3 contains 11 residues. The V end lost 6 bases, the J end lost 10 bases, and 7 bases lay between the germline ends. The germline gives CDR1 MDHEN, CDR2 SYDVKM. The CDR3 is CASRGDSPLHF. The CDR3 DNA reads as TGTGCCAGCAGGGGTGACTCACCCCTCCACTTT.